The present entry profiles one T cell receptor (beta chain) with its context. Antigen specificity is unknown. This entry comes from a study of shared clonotypes between healthy human individuals. Germline V CDR1 and CDR2: KGHSH, LQKENI. The V gene end was trimmed by 5 bases and the J gene end by 1 base; junction bases not matched to a gene: 7. The CDR3 consists of 15 residues. The method was immunoSEQ multiplex PCR; TCRdb's version includes in-frame clones alone and lacks a portion of them. The table shows approximately 2.5 million clones, with 90% to 95% occurring only once. Study-wide results and caveats: Only blood samples were collected, and tissue repertoires likely differ.

Sequenced material: naive CD4+ T cells sorted from blood. As to subset: CD45RA+ positively selected. The chain uses TRBV18 and TRBJ1-2; 7 nucleotides match TRBD1. The clonotype originates from a man in his late teens or twenties in good health. CDR3 in amino acids: CASSSRDRLNYGYTF. CDR3 sequence (DNA): TGTGCCAGCTCATCCCGGGACAGACTTAACTATGGCTACACCTTC. The full variable domain, completed using reference TRBV18 and TRBJ1-2, is NAGVMQNPRHLVRRRGQEARLRCSPMKGHSHVYWYRQLPEEGLKFMVYLQKENIIDESGMPKERFSAEFPKEGPSILRIQQVVRGDSAAYFCASSSRDRLNYGYTFGSGTRLTVV.